This entry lists 13 T cell receptor beta chains sequenced from one sample in a study of cytomegalovirus exposure and HLA in healthy donors. A multiplex PCR was run with 60 Vbeta primers and 13 Jbeta primers. Profiling relied on immunoSEQ multiplex PCR, and the TCRdb table lists in-frame clones only, not all of them. The table lists about 170,000 clones, 76% of them singletons. Specimen: PBMCs. The receptor source for this set is a female donor in good health and CMV-seronegative.

The V and J genes are TRBV6-5 and TRBJ2-7; D uncertain. CDR1 MNHEY and CDR2 SVGAGI come from the germline V gene. The ends were cut back, 5 bases at V and 0 bases at J, with 11 bases in the middle. The CDR3 length is 14 residues. This chain's CDR3 is CASSLQASSYEQYF. In DNA, the CDR3 is TGTGCCAGCAGTCTCCAGGCGAGCTCCTACGAGCAGTACTTC.

The genes are TRBV11-3 and TRBJ2-1; 11 bases map to TRBD2. This CDR3 comprises 15 residues. CDR1 and CDR2 (germline): SGHNT, YENEEA. Trimming took 0 bases from V and 7 from J; bases not matched to a gene: 2. The CDR3 spells CASSLETSGSNEQFF. The DNA of the CDR3 is TGTGCCAGCAGCTTAGAAACTAGCGGGAGTAATGAGCAGTTCTTC.

This chain uses TRBV30 with TRBJ1-1, with D unresolved. The CDR3 runs to 13 residues. In germline, CDR1 is GTSNPN, CDR2 SVGIG (reference sequence). The V end was cut by 0 bases, the J end by 1 base, with 6 bases between. The CDR3 DNA follows: TGTGCCTGGAGTGTTCAGGAGAACACTGAAGCTTTCTTT. This sequence encodes CAWSVQENTEAFF. Complete variable domain (other parts from reference TRBV30 and TRBJ1-1): SQTIHQWPATLVQPVGSPLSLECTVEGTSNPNLYWYRQAAGRGLQLLFYSVGIGQISSEVPQNLSASRPQDRQFILSSKKLLLSDSGFYLCAWSVQENTEAFFGQGTRLTVV.

This clone was recorded only once. The junction and the germline gene differ at one end; a read error may be behind it. The chain couples TRBV7-8 to TRBJ2-4, with TRBD2 identical over 7 bases. The CDR3 length is 17 residues. Germline V gene lookup returns CDR1 SGHVS and CDR2 FQNEAQ. The CDR3 sequence: CASSLGYGKRGKNSQYF. The CDR3 DNA sequence: TGTGCCAGCAGCTTAGGGTACGGGAAGCGGGGCAAAAACAGTCAGTACTTC.

This clone was seen just once. The V and J genes are TRBV6-5 and TRBJ1-6; D is possibly TRBD1 (5 bases). Trimming pared 4 bases from V and 5 bases from J, leaving 6 bases between. The CDR3 extends over 13 amino acids. The germline V gene encodes CDR1 MNHEY and CDR2 SVGAGI. CDR3 in amino acids: CASSSTDNSPLHF. In DNA form, the CDR3 reads TGTGCCAGCAGTTCGACAGATAATTCACCCCTCCACTTT.

CDR3 nucleotide sequence: TGTGCCAGCAGCTATATTGAACAGGGGACGCAGTTTCTTAACACCTTC. Translated, it gives CASSYIEQGTQFLNTF. The rearrangement links TRBV5-4 to TRBJ1-2, with 7 bases matching TRBD1. V shed 3 bases and J 12 bases; nucleotides not matched to a gene: 20. CDR1 SGHNT and CDR2 YYREEE come from the germline V gene (reference sequence). The CDR3 has 16 amino acids.

J is TRBJ2-1 and V is TRBV15, with 9 nucleotides matching TRBD2. This CDR3 is built from 19 residues. The V segment lost 3 bases and the J segment 6 bases; nucleotides outside the gene matches: 18. CDR1 LNHNV and CDR2 YYDKDF come from the germline V gene (reference sequence). CDR3 in DNA: TGTGCCACCAGCAGCGGAGCTGTGGGACTAGCCCTCGGGGGCAATGAGCAGTTCTTC. This codes for CATSSGAVGLALGGNEQFF.

This clone was recorded once. This chain uses TRBV1 with TRBJ2-1; the D segment call TRBD2 is taken from the table without a DNA check. TRBV1 has pseudogene status. The CDR3 runs to 15 residues. CDR3: CTSSQTSGSRNEQFF. For the CDR3, the DNA is TGCACCAGCAGCCAAACTAGCGGGAGTAGGAATGAGCAGTTCTTC.

The rearrangement links TRBV7-9 to TRBJ2-3; 7 bases are a match to TRBD2. Germline assignment: CDR1 SEHNR and CDR2 FQNEAQ (reference sequence). The length of the CDR3 is 14 residues. The V gene end was trimmed by 5 bases and the J gene end by 6 bases; junction bases not matched to a gene: 8. CDR3 residues: CASSPLAERDTQYF. Here the CDR3 DNA reads TGTGCCAGCAGCCCGCTAGCGGAGAGGGATACGCAGTATTTT.

The chain joins TRBV7-3 to TRBJ1-4, with D maybe TRBD1 (5 bases). Trimming took 2 bases from V and 6 from J, leaving 22 bases between them. CDR3 length equals 18 residues. Germline assignment: CDR1 SGHTA and CDR2 FQGTGA. CDR3 residues: CASSLSRPGLRGDEKLFF. In DNA, the CDR3 is TGTGCCAGCAGCTTATCTCGTCCGGGACTTCGAGGGGATGAAAAACTGTTTTTT.

J is TRBJ2-7 and V is TRBV7-9; 10 bases are shared with TRBD1. The germline CDR1 and CDR2 sequences are SEHNR and FQNEAQ (reference sequence). The junction had 8 bases not matched to a gene; V was cut back by 3 bases and J by 6 bases. CDR3 length: 15 residues. This CDR3 is CASSLARGTGVEQYF. CDR3 in DNA: TGTGCCAGCAGCTTGGCAAGGGGGACAGGGGTCGAGCAGTACTTC.

The CDR3 nucleotides are TGTGCCAGTAGTATAACGGGACAGGGAGGCGGTGAGCAGTTCTTC. This codes for CASSITGQGGGEQFF. The rearrangement uses TRBV19 and TRBJ2-1, with 9 positions matching TRBD1. CDR1 LNHDA and CDR2 SQIVND come from the germline V gene (reference sequence). Unmatched junction bases numbered 8, after V lost 2 bases and J lost 9 bases. CDR3 length: 15 amino acids.

V gene TRBV30 combines with J gene TRBJ1-2; unclear D gene. This CDR3 has 13 amino acids. Trimming took 0 bases from V and 4 from J, leaving 9 bases between them. From germline, CDR1 is GTSNPN and CDR2 SVGIG (reference sequence). As DNA, the CDR3 is TGTGCCTGGAGTGTAACAGAGCTCTATGGCTACACCTTC. Its protein product is CAWSVTELYGYTF.